The 29 T cell receptor beta chains below come from one sample, sequenced in a study of CD8+ T cells in alopecia areata. A sort of pooled cutaneous lymph node cells used CD4, CD8alpha, NKG2D, NKG2ACE and other stains. cDNA serving as the sequencing template came from extracted, reverse transcribed RNA. The method was immunoSEQ multiplex PCR; TCRdb's version includes in-frame clones alone and lacks a portion of them. The profile covers about 270,000 clones, none occurring a single time. The sequencing input was CD4+ T cells sorted from a lymph node. Source of these receptors: a C3H/HeJ mouse with alopecia areata. The mouse line has the MHC haplotype H2-k.

The sample holds a few counts of this clone. Here the gene names and germline are mouse. Coverage ceases 4 residues before the CDR3 finishes, and the germline J gene fills in the end. The rearrangement links TRBV13-2 to TRBJ2-5; 7 bases agree with TRBD2. The germline V gene encodes CDR1 NNHNN and CDR2 SYGAGS (reference sequence). The CDR3 runs 15 residues. The CDR3 bases that were read are TGTGCCAGCGGTGATACAACTCTGGGGGAAGAC. It specifies CASGDTTLGED. The entire CDR3 protein is CASGDTTLGEDTQYF.

About this clone: Mouse names are used for the genes. Read data end 4 residues before the CDR3 end; the end is taken from the germline J gene. The chain uses TRBV13-2 and TRBJ2-7, with TRBD2 matching over 10 bases. Germline CDR1 reads NNHNN; CDR2 reads SYGAGS (reference sequence). This CDR3 is built from 13 residues. The CDR3 loop reads CASGADWGYEQYF. CDR3 DNA (partial): TGTGCCAGCGGTGCGGACTGGGGGTAT.

Only a few counts were recorded for this clone. The gene names here belong to mouse. The sequenced fragment ends 4 residues before the CDR3 boundary, so the rest is inferred from the germline J gene. The chain is built from TRBV13-3 and TRBJ2-7; no reliable D call. There are 13 residues in the CDR3. From germline, CDR1 is NNHDY and CDR2 SYVADS. V dropped 5 bases and J dropped 0 bases, with 9 bases sitting between them. CDR3 amino acids: CASRSRSSYEQYF. The CDR3 bases that were read are TGTGCCAGCAGATCCAGGAGCTCCTAT.

To note about this clone: Germline and genes here are mouse. From the germline J gene comes the end of the CDR3, since the read stops 4 residues before it. This chain links TRBV13-1 with TRBJ2-1; the match to TRBD2 covers 10 bases. The V segment lost 5 bases and the J segment 6 bases; nucleotides outside the gene matches: 5. This CDR3 spans 14 amino acids. Germline CDR1 reads NSHNY; CDR2 reads SYGAGN. CDR3 DNA, as far as it was read: TGTGCCAGCAGGGACCGGGACTGGGGTGCT. Translating gives CASRDRDWGA. The entire CDR3 is CASRDRDWGAEQFF.

This clone appeared a few times. Genes and germline come from the mouse. The DNA ends 4 residues before the CDR3 does, and the rest of the CDR3 is filled in from the germline J gene. The chain joins TRBV13-1 to TRBJ1-1; TRBD1 aligns across 7 bases. CDR3 length: 13 residues. The V and J ends lost 3 bases and 4 bases, in that order; junction bases with no gene match: 3. CDR1 and CDR2 from the germline V gene are NSHNY and SYGAGN. The sequenced part of the CDR3 DNA is TGTGCCAGCAGTGTCGGGACAGCCACA. Its protein product is CASSVGTAT. The CDR3 in its entirety is CASSVGTATEVFF.

This clone has only a few counts. Here the gene names and germline are mouse. The observed sequence ends 4 residues before the CDR3 terminus, with the missing tail filled in from the germline J gene. The chain joins TRBV5 to TRBJ2-2; D gene unclear. The V and J ends lost 0 bases and 1 base respectively, with 3 bases between them. Germline V lookup: CDR1 LGHNA, CDR2 YNLKQL (reference sequence). The CDR3 sequence is 14 residues long. CDR3 DNA (partial): TGTGCCAGCAGCCAAGAGGTAAACACCGGG. Translation gives CASSQEVNTG. In full, the CDR3 reads CASSQEVNTGQLYF.

Points on this clone: The listed genes are named as in mouse. The read ends 4 residues early relative to the CDR3; the germline J gene fills the gap. The same CDR3 arises from other DNA sequences in this sample as well. The V call is TRBV19, the J call TRBJ2-3, with D possibly TRBD1 on 6 matching bases. The CDR3 contains 16 residues. CDR1 and CDR2 (germline): FNHDT, SITEND (reference sequence). Trimming pared 0 bases from V and 0 bases from J, leaving 11 bases between. The CDR3 bases that were read are TGTGCCAGCAGTATAGCTGGGACAACTAGTGCAGAA. It is translated as CASSIAGTTSAE. The whole CDR3 sequence is CASSIAGTTSAETLYF.

Notes on this clone: The listed genes are named as in mouse. The read terminates 4 residues ahead of where the CDR3 ends, so the germline J gene completes it. The genes are TRBV1 and TRBJ2-2; D is ambiguous. V lost 3 bases to trimming and J lost 6 bases, with 2 bases between them. Germline CDR1 and CDR2: NSQYPW and LRSPGD (reference sequence). CDR3 length: 11 residues. The DNA read from the CDR3 is TGCACCTGCAGTGCCTCCGGG. Its translation: CTCSASG. The full CDR3 reads CTCSASGQLYF.

This clone was picked up a small number of times. Germline and genes: mouse. Coverage ceases 4 residues before the CDR3 finishes, and the germline J gene fills in the end. V gene TRBV19 combines with J gene TRBJ1-1, with TRBD1 matching over 10 bases. The CDR3 consists of 14 residues. Germline values: CDR1 FNHDT, CDR2 SITEND (reference sequence). J lost 4 bases, V lost 5 bases, and 5 bases had no gene match. CDR3 sequence reads: CASSDRGQGTEVFF. The sequenced part of the CDR3 DNA is TGTGCCAGCAGCGACAGGGGGCAGGGCACA.

The table lists this clone with a few counts. The gene names given are mouse names. Coverage ceases 4 residues before the CDR3 finishes, and the germline J gene fills in the end. V usage is TRBV29 and J usage is TRBJ1-1; D is perhaps TRBD1 (6 bases). Germline-derived CDR1 and CDR2 are MSHET and SYDVDS. The CDR3 extends over 10 amino acids. The CDR3 bases that were read are TGTGCGGCAGGGGACACA. Protein sequence: CAAGDT. The whole CDR3 reads CAAGDTEVFF.

This clone was recorded a few times. The genes and germline here are from mouse. The CDR3 end falls 4 residues outside the read, so it is completed with the germline J gene. This sequence joins TRBV31 and TRBJ1-2; 7 bases fit TRBD1. The V and J ends lost 0 bases and 2 bases, in that order; junction bases with no gene match: 3. The CDR3 length is 14 residues. Germline CDR1 reads GKSSPN; CDR2 reads SITVG. CDR3 in amino acids: CAWSLTGWNSDYTF. The covered CDR3 bases are TGTGCCTGGAGTCTGACAGGGTGGAACTCC.

A few counts support this clone. The listed genes are named as in mouse. The read comes to an end 4 residues before the CDR3 does, leaving the germline J gene to fill in the end. The genes are TRBV13-3 and TRBJ1-2, with a tentative D call TRBD1 (5 bases). Germline loops: CDR1 NNHDY, CDR2 SYVADS. V was trimmed by 3 bases and J by 4 bases, leaving 10 bases between them. The CDR3 extends over 13 amino acids. CDR3 DNA, as far as it was read: TGTGCCAGCAGTGCAGGGAGGGGCTCC. The encoded protein is CASSAGRGS. The entire CDR3 is CASSAGRGSDYTF.

This clone has only a few counts. Any gene name here is a mouse gene name. The CDR3 end is not reached by the read, which stops 4 residues before it; the germline J gene fills it in. The chain joins TRBV13-3 to TRBJ2-7; D remains ambiguous. Germline V gives CDR1 NNHDY, CDR2 SYVADS. The length of the CDR3 is 13 residues. CDR3 protein: CASSDGQKYEQYF. CDR3 bases read: TGTGCCAGCAGTGATGGCCAGAAATAT.

This clone was observed a handful of times. The genes and germline here are from mouse. The sequenced CDR3 bases are TGTGCCAGCAGTGATGCAGGCATATTAAACTCC. Encoded protein: CASSDAGILNS. The full CDR3 protein reads CASSDAGILNSDYTF. This chain connects TRBV13-1 to TRBJ1-2, with no clear D. The read is 4 residues too short to cover the CDR3 end, so that end is filled in from the germline J gene. Trimming removed 0 bases from V and 1 base from J, with 10 bases in between. CDR1 is NSHNY, CDR2 SYGAGN, per germline. This CDR3 has 15 residues.

On this clone itself: Mouse gene names and germline throughout. The read is 4 residues too short to cover the CDR3 end, so that end is filled in from the germline J gene. The chain combines TRBV13-1 with TRBJ2-7, with no clear D. Trimming took off 2 bases at V and 0 bases at J, with 9 bases between the two ends. Germline V gene sequence: CDR1 NSHNY, CDR2 SYGAGN. This CDR3 spans 14 amino acids. Partial CDR3 DNA: TGTGCCAGCAGTGAACTCTGGAGCTCCTAT. Its protein product is CASSELWSSY. The CDR3 as a whole reads CASSELWSSYEQYF.

This clone has just a few counts. Gene names refer to mouse genes. The CDR3 DNA, read in part, is TGTGCCAGCAGTGGCTGGGGTAGCTCCTAT. Amino acids: CASSGWGSSY. The complete CDR3 sequence is CASSGWGSSYEQYF. J is TRBJ2-7 and V is TRBV13-3; D is perhaps TRBD2 (6 bases). Read sequence stops 4 residues before the CDR3 end, and the germline J gene provides the missing end. Looked up from germline, CDR1 is NNHDY and CDR2 is SYVADS. V lost 3 bases to trimming and J lost 0 bases, with 10 bases between them. This CDR3 contains 14 residues.

This clone was picked up many times. The gene symbols are mouse symbols. With the read ending 4 residues before the CDR3 end, the germline J gene is used to fill in that end. In the same sample, other DNA sequences code for this CDR3. The rearrangement links TRBV17 to TRBJ2-1; 10 bases line up with TRBD2. Per germline, CDR1 MNHDT and CDR2 YYDKIL. CDR3 length: 15 residues. With V trimmed by 6 bases and J by 0 bases, 2 bases remained unmatched. CDR3 sequence reads: CASSRDWGNYAEQFF. The covered CDR3 bases are TGTGCTAGCAGCCGGGACTGGGGTAACTATGCT.

This clone has at least ten counts. All gene names here are mouse names. Read coverage stops 4 residues before the CDR3 terminus; the germline J gene supplies the remainder. The chain carries TRBV17 and TRBJ2-2; D possibly corresponds to TRBD1 (5 bases). V gave up 1 base and J gave up 0 bases, with 9 bases separating them. CDR1 MNHDT and CDR2 YYDKIL come from the germline V gene. The CDR3 totals 16 residues. CDR3 sequence reads: CASSRVGQTNTGQLYF. The DNA read from the CDR3 is TGTGCTAGCAGTAGAGTCGGACAAACAAACACCGGG.

On this clone itself: Gene and germline names: mouse. The read comes to an end 4 residues before the CDR3 does, leaving the germline J gene to fill in the end. The rearrangement uses TRBV1 and TRBJ2-2; D assignment may be TRBD1 or TRBD2 (5 bases each). The CDR3 consists of 16 residues. Deletions cut 0 bases from V and 0 bases from J, with 8 bases between. CDR1 and CDR2 from the germline V gene are NSQYPW and LRSPGD (reference sequence). The part of the CDR3 DNA that was read is TGCACCTGCAGTGCAGAGGGGGTTGCAAACACCGGG. Its translation: CTCSAEGVANTG. The CDR3 in full is CTCSAEGVANTGQLYF.

As for this clone: Gene names and germline refer to mouse. Sequencing ends 4 residues short of the CDR3 end; the germline J gene provides the rest. The V gene is TRBV31, the J gene TRBJ2-1; the match to TRBD2 covers 7 bases. Trimming cost V 1 base and J 4 bases; bases outside gene matches: 7. Germline values: CDR1 GKSSPN, CDR2 SITVG. The CDR3 runs to 15 residues. CDR3 DNA, as far as it was read: TGTGCCTGGAGTCCTTCGGGACTGCTGTATGCT. Its translation: CAWSPSGLLYA. The whole CDR3 is CAWSPSGLLYAEQFF.

This clone was seen a handful of times. Germline and genes: mouse. Other DNA sequences within the sample encode an identical CDR3. CDR3 loop: CASSLGTGQDTQYF. Partial CDR3 DNA: TGTGCCAGCAGCCTCGGGACAGGGCAAGAC. The genes are TRBV5 and TRBJ2-5; TRBD1 agrees at 9 bases. The CDR3 is cut off 4 residues early in the read; its end comes from the germline J gene. The CDR3 has 14 amino acids. J was trimmed by 3 bases and V by 4 bases; bases with no gene match: 2. Germline V gene data show CDR1 as LGHNA and CDR2 as YNLKQL (reference sequence).

The table lists this clone with a few counts. Gene names are the mouse ones. The read comes to an end 4 residues before the CDR3 does, leaving the germline J gene to fill in the end. This chain links TRBV13-1 with TRBJ2-4; 12 positions agree with TRBD1. The V segment lost 3 bases and the J segment 0 bases; nucleotides outside the gene matches: 8. CDR3 length: 18 amino acids. In germline, CDR1 is NSHNY, CDR2 SYGAGN. CDR3 DNA (partial): TGTGCCAGCAGTGTACCTCCGGGACAGGGGGCTAGTCAAAAC. It codes for CASSVPPGQGASQN. The CDR3, in full, reads CASSVPPGQGASQNTLYF.

This clone was detected a few times. Germline and genes here are mouse. The sequence runs out 4 residues before the end of the CDR3; the remainder is reconstructed from the germline J gene. The chain is built from TRBV13-3 and TRBJ2-3, with 12 bases aligning to TRBD1. The CDR3 loop spans 15 amino acids. The trim removed 7 bases at V and 1 base at J, leaving 4 bases unmatched. The germline CDR1 and CDR2 sequences are NNHDY and SYVADS. The covered CDR3 bases are TGTGCCAGCGGGGACAGGGGGCGCGGTGCAGAA. This translates into CASGDRGRGAE. The complete CDR3 sequence is CASGDRGRGAETLYF.

With regard to this clone: Any gene name here is a mouse gene name. The CDR3 extends 4 residues past the end of the read, so its final part is completed from the germline J gene. At the DNA level, this CDR3 is encoded by other sequences in the same sample as well. The J gene is TRBJ2-3, the V gene TRBV5, with D possibly TRBD1 on 6 matching bases. From germline, CDR1 is LGHNA and CDR2 YNLKQL (reference sequence). V was shortened by 0 bases and J by 0 bases, with 10 bases between the two germline ends. This CDR3 comprises 16 residues. Partial CDR3 DNA: TGTGCCAGCAGCCAAGAAGGGACAACTAGTGCAGAA. Its protein product is CASSQEGTTSAE. The full CDR3 is CASSQEGTTSAETLYF.

This clone turned up a few times. Germline and genes here are mouse. Other DNA sequences in this sample translate to the same CDR3. The chain's CDR3 is CTCSARQGRNSDYTF. The CDR3 bases that were read are TGCACCTGCAGTGCAAGACAGGGGCGAAACTCC. The V and J genes are TRBV1 and TRBJ1-2, with 8 bases fitting TRBD1. The read is 4 residues too short to cover the CDR3 end, so that end is filled in from the germline J gene. The V and J ends lost 2 bases and 1 base, in that order; junction bases with no gene match: 3. This CDR3 contains 15 residues. Per germline, CDR1 NSQYPW and CDR2 LRSPGD (reference sequence).

Concerning this clone: All gene names here are mouse names. The CDR3 goes on 4 residues after the read ends, and that part is filled in from the germline J gene. The chain employs TRBV5 and TRBJ2-5; 9 bases are a match to TRBD2. Germline values: CDR1 LGHNA, CDR2 YNLKQL (reference sequence). The CDR3 is 15 residues long. CDR3 bases read: TGTGCCAGCAGCCAAGAAACTGGGGGGCGAGAC. This sequence encodes CASSQETGGRD. The full CDR3 is CASSQETGGRDTQYF.

This clone has more than one count but fewer than ten. Gene names and germline match the mouse. Other DNA sequences from this sample encode an identical CDR3 as well. The CDR3 reads CASKAGGNTGQLYF. Partial CDR3 DNA: TGTGCTAGCAAGGCGGGGGGGAACACCGGG. The J gene is TRBJ2-2, the V gene TRBV17, with 7 bases fitting TRBD2. The DNA ends 4 residues before the CDR3 does, and the rest of the CDR3 is filled in from the germline J gene. This CDR3 comprises 14 residues. Germline CDR1 reads MNHDT; CDR2 reads YYDKIL. V trimming: 7 bases; J trimming: 2 bases; junction bases outside the gene matches: 4.

This clone was recorded a few times. The genes are named according to mouse. The sequence runs out 4 residues before the end of the CDR3; the remainder is reconstructed from the germline J gene. The chain couples TRBV1 to TRBJ2-7; 7 bases map to TRBD1. CDR1 NSQYPW and CDR2 LRSPGD come from the germline V gene (reference sequence). CDR3 length: 14 residues. The trim removed 3 bases at V and 1 base at J, leaving 3 bases unmatched. The CDR3 DNA, read in part, is TGCACCTGCAGTGCTGACAGGGAATCCTAT. Its translation is CTCSADRESY. Given in full, the CDR3 is CTCSADRESYEQYF.

This clone came up a few times. The germline and genes are mouse ones. Read data end 4 residues before the CDR3 end; the end is taken from the germline J gene. V and J are TRBV19 and TRBJ2-2, with D perhaps matching TRBD2 (6 bases). V dropped 5 bases and J dropped 2 bases, with 13 bases sitting between them. Germline values: CDR1 FNHDT, CDR2 SITEND (reference sequence). This CDR3 comprises 15 residues. The DNA read from the CDR3 is TGTGCCAGCAGCCACCGCGGGGGGAACACCGGG. This gives the protein CASSHRGGNTG. The complete CDR3 sequence is CASSHRGGNTGQLYF.